The 13 T cell receptor beta chains in this list originate from one sample, sequenced in a study of PD-L1 blockade in urothelial cancer. Described time point: pretreatment peripheral blood. The table came from immunoSEQ multiplex PCR; TCRdb's copy has only in-frame clones and leaves some out. The sample lists about 74,000 clones, roughly 90% occurring once. The sample consisted of PBMCs, taken around atezolizumab (anti-PD-L1) treatment. All receptors come from a man in his 70s with urothelial cancer.

The chain is built from TRBV6-1 and TRBJ2-1, with TRBD2 matching 12 bases. The germline V gene encodes CDR1 MNHNS and CDR2 SASEGT. Trimming at V came to 6 bases and at J to 4 bases, leaving 4 bases not matched to a gene. The CDR3 has 15 amino acids. Here the CDR3 reads CASRGTSGRYNEQFF. In DNA, the CDR3 is TGTGCCAGCAGGGGGACTAGCGGGCGGTACAATGAGCAGTTCTTC.

The chain carries TRBV15 and TRBJ2-1, with TRBD1 matching 7 bases. The germline V gene has CDR1 LNHNV and CDR2 YYDKDF (reference sequence). V shed 1 base, J shed 10 bases, and the junction held 4 bases outside the gene matches. The CDR3 consists of 13 residues. This CDR3 reads CATSRANRGEQFF. CDR3 DNA: TGTGCCACCAGCAGAGCCAACAGGGGAGAGCAGTTCTTC.

V gene TRBV11-2 combines with J gene TRBJ2-2; the D gene is possibly TRBD2 (5 bases). The CDR3 totals 16 residues. Germline assignment: CDR1 SGHAT and CDR2 FQNNGV. Trimming took off 5 bases at V and 7 bases at J, with 20 bases between the two ends. CDR3 sequence (DNA): TGTGCCAGCAGCCTAGTTCCCCGGCAGGCGGGCGGGGAGCTGTTTTTT. This translates into CASSLVPRQAGGELFF.

V usage is TRBV12-5 and J usage is TRBJ1-2, with D maybe TRBD1 (6 bases). The germline V and J ends were trimmed by 6 bases and 5 bases, with 16 bases remaining between them. The CDR3 is made up of 14 amino acids. Germline CDR1 LGHNT, CDR2 FRNRAP. The CDR3 reads CASGEQGLEYGYTF. For the CDR3, the DNA is TGTGCTAGTGGGGAACAGGGATTGGAATATGGCTACACCTTC.

DNA of the CDR3: TGTGCCAGCAGTGAAACGAGGGGGCTCTACAATGAGCAGTTCTTC. This translates into CASSETRGLYNEQFF. This chain connects TRBV25-1 to TRBJ2-1, with 7 bases identical to TRBD1. The CDR3 consists of 15 residues. Germline-derived CDR1 and CDR2 are MGHDK and SYGVNS. After removal of 2 bases from V and 3 bases from J, the junction contained 4 bases not matched to a gene. The entire variable domain, with the rest obtained from reference TRBV25-1 and TRBJ2-1, is as follows: EADIYQTPRYLVIGTGKKITLECSQTMGHDKMYWYQQDPGMELHLIHYSYGVNSTEKGDLSSESTVSRIRTEHFPLTLESARPSHTSQYLCASSETRGLYNEQFFGPGTRLTVL.

CDR3 sequence: CASSTDRGRPDQPQHF. DNA for the CDR3: TGTGCCAGCAGCACGGACAGGGGGCGGCCGGATCAGCCCCAGCATTTT. The chain couples TRBV28 to TRBJ1-5, with 11 bases identical to TRBD1. The CDR3 covers 16 residues. CDR1 and CDR2 (germline): MDHEN, SYDVKM. Unmatched junction bases numbered 9, after V lost 6 bases and J lost 5 bases.

The chain has TRBV19 and TRBJ2-1; 8 bases align to TRBD2. J was trimmed by 1 base and V by 4 bases; bases with no gene match: 6. The CDR3 is made up of 16 amino acids. CDR1 LNHDA and CDR2 SQIVND come from the germline V gene (reference sequence). The CDR3 DNA sequence: TGTGCCAGTAGTAGATTTCTAGCGGGTTCCTACAATGAGCAGTTCTTC. This codes for CASSRFLAGSYNEQFF.

This clone was observed a single time. The chain has TRBV28 and TRBJ2-1; TRBD1 matches at 10 bases. Trimming at V came to 4 bases and at J to 7 bases, leaving 7 bases not matched to a gene. Germline CDR1 reads MDHEN; CDR2 reads SYDVKM. CDR3 length: 15 amino acids. CDR3 sequence reads: CASSYRGQGPNEQFF. CDR3 DNA sequence: TGTGCCAGCAGTTACCGGGGACAGGGGCCGAATGAGCAGTTCTTC.

The chain has TRBV7-2 and TRBJ1-1; the D gene is possibly TRBD1 (6 bases). Trimming removed 2 bases at V and 3 bases at J, with 10 bases between. The germline CDR1 and CDR2 sequences are SGHTA and FQGNSA. This CDR3 is 14 amino acids long. In DNA form, the CDR3 reads TGTGCCAGCAGCTTATCGGGGGGCGACACTGAAGCTTTCTTT. This codes for CASSLSGGDTEAFF.

The V call is TRBV25-1, the J call TRBJ2-3; 15 bases fit TRBD2. This CDR3 is built from 16 residues. V lost 5 bases, J lost 6 bases, and 6 bases stayed unmatched. In germline, CDR1 is MGHDK, CDR2 SYGVNS. The CDR3: CASSRTSGRARDTQYF. CDR3 coding DNA: TGTGCCAGCAGTCGGACTAGCGGGAGGGCCAGGGATACGCAGTATTTT.

The J gene is TRBJ2-1, the V gene TRBV6-5; D uncertain. The V gene lost 0 bases and the J gene lost 8 bases, with 5 bases spanning the gap. Germline V lookup: CDR1 MNHEY, CDR2 SVGAGI. The CDR3 has 12 amino acids. The CDR3 coding sequence is TGTGCCAGCAGTTACTCGCGGCATGAGCAGTTCTTC. As protein: CASSYSRHEQFF.

The rearrangement links TRBV11-2 to TRBJ2-7; TRBD1 agrees at 7 bases. This CDR3 region has 14 residues. Germline V gives CDR1 SGHAT, CDR2 FQNNGV. The V gene end was trimmed by 5 bases and the J gene end by 3 bases; junction bases not matched to a gene: 7. The CDR3 DNA follows: TGTGCCAGCAGCAACCCGACAGGGAACTACGAGCAGTACTTC. Its protein product is CASSNPTGNYEQYF.

The chain combines TRBV7-9 with TRBJ2-1; 9 bases fit TRBD1. Germline-derived CDR1 and CDR2 are SEHNR and FQNEAQ (reference sequence). This CDR3 has 13 amino acids. The V segment lost 5 bases and the J segment 7 bases; nucleotides outside the gene matches: 3. The CDR3 protein is CASSRQGENEQFF. The CDR3 nucleotides read TGTGCCAGCAGCAGACAGGGGGAAAATGAGCAGTTCTTC.